This entry is about one T cell receptor (beta chain). Antigen specificity is unknown. The entry originates in a study of shared clonotypes between healthy human individuals. Study information: CD8 memory received one plate per donor, CD8 naive two, CD4 memory three and CD4 naive three. Study results and caveats: Among donors, clonotype sharing was expected to be affected by sequencing depth.

The investigators split CD4+ cells into a CD45RA+ naive subset and a CD45RA-negative memory subset. Looked up from germline, CDR1 is GTSNPN and CDR2 is SVGIG (reference sequence). J lost 6 bases, V lost 3 bases, and 7 bases had no gene match. CDR3 length: 14 amino acids. TCRdb's copy holds only in-frame clones and misses some; the assay was immunoSEQ multiplex PCR. The top ten clones hold under 0.45% of a sample with more than 2,000,000 clones, roughly 93% of them seen once. J is TRBJ2-4 and V is TRBV30; 8 bases are shared with TRBD1. This TCR was sampled from a man aged 18 to 29 in good health. Some clones in this sample may be carry-over from other donors' samples. Sample: naive CD4+ T cells from PBMCs. Subset reported: CD45RA+ positively selected. The chain's CDR3 is CAWRATGAGNIQYF. The DNA for the CDR3 is TGTGCCTGGAGAGCGACAGGGGCAGGAAACATTCAGTACTTC.